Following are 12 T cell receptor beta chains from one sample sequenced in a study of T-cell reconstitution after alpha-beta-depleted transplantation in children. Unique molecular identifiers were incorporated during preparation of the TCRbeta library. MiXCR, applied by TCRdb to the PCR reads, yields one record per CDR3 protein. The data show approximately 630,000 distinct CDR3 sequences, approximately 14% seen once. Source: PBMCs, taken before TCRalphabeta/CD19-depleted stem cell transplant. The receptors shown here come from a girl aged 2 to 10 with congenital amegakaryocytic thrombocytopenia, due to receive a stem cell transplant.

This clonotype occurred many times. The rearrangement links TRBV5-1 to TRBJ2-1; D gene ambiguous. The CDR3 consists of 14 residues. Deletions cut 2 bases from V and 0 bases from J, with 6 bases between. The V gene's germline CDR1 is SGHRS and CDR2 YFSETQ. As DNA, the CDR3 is TGCGCCAGCAGCTTTCGGGTCTCCTACAATGAGCAGTTCTTC. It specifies CASSFRVSYNEQFF.

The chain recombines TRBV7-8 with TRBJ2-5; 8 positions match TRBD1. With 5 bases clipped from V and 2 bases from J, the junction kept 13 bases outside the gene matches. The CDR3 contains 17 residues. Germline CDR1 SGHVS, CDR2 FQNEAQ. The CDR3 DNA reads TGTGCCAGCAGCCTCCACAGGGGGTTCCGTCTACAAGAGACCCAGTACTTC. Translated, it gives CASSLHRGFRLQETQYF.

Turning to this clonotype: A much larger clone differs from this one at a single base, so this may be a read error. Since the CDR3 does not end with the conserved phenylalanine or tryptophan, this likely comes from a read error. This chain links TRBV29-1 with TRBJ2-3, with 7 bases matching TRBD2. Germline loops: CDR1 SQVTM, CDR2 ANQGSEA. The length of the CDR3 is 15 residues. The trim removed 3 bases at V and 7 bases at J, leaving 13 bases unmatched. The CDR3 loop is CSVDPGTNLLHTQYS. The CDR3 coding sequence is TGCAGCGTTGACCCAGGGACTAATCTCCTCCATACGCAGTATTCT.

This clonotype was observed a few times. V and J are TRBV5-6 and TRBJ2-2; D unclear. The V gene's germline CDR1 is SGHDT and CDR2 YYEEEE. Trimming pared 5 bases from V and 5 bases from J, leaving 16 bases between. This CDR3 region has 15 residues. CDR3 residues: CASSFAAHATGELFF. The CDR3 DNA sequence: TGTGCCAGCAGTTTCGCGGCACACGCGACCGGGGAGCTGTTTTTT.

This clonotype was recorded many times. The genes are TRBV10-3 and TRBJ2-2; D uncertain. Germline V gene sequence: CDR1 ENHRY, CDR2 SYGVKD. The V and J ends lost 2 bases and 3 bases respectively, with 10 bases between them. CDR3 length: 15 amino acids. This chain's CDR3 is CAISEVDRDTGELFF. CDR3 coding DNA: TGTGCCATCAGTGAGGTGGACCGGGACACCGGGGAGCTGTTTTTT.

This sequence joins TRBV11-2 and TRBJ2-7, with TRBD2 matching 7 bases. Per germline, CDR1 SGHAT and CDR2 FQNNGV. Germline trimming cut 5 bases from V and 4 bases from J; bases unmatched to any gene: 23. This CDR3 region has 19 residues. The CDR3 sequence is CASSADRPLPWTRTYEQYF. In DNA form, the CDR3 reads TGTGCCAGCAGCGCAGACAGACCGCTACCCTGGACTAGGACTTACGAGCAGTACTTC.

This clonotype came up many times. CDR3 sequence: CASSITSGSSYNEQFF. In DNA, the CDR3 is TGCGCCAGCAGCATAACTAGCGGGAGCTCCTACAATGAGCAGTTCTTC. The chain recombines TRBV5-1 with TRBJ2-1, with TRBD2 identical over 11 bases. The V and J ends lost 4 bases and 0 bases, in that order; junction bases with no gene match: 3. The CDR3 has 16 residues. Per germline, CDR1 SGHRS and CDR2 YFSETQ.

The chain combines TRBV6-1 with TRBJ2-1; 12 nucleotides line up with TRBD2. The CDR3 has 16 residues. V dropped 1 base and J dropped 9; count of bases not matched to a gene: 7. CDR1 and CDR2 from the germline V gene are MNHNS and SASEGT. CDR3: CASSEGLAGEGGEQFF. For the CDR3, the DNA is TGTGCCAGCAGTGAAGGACTAGCGGGAGAGGGAGGTGAGCAGTTCTTC.

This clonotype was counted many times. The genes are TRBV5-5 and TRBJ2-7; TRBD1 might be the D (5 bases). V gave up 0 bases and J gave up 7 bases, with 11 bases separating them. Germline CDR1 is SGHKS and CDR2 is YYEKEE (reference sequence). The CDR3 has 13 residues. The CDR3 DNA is TGTGCCAGCAGCTTGGCTGCAGGGAAAGAGCAGTACTTC. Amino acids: CASSLAAGKEQYF. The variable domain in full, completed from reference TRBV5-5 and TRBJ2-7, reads DAGVTQSPTHLIKTRGQQVTLRCSPISGHKSVSWYQQVLGQGPQFIFQYYEKEERGRGNFPDRFSARQFPNYSSELNVNALLLGDSALYLCASSLAAGKEQYFGPGTRLTVT.

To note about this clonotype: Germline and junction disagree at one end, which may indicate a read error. CDR3 sequence: CATSTSGRAGEQFF. In DNA form, the CDR3 reads TGTGCCACCAGCACTAGCGGGAGGGCCGGCGAGCAGTTCTTC. The genes are TRBV7-2 and TRBJ2-7; 13 positions agree with TRBD2. The J call may not be correct, given that the DNA end is closer to TRBJ2-1. This CDR3 has 14 amino acids. Looked up from germline, CDR1 is SGHTA and CDR2 is FQGNSA.

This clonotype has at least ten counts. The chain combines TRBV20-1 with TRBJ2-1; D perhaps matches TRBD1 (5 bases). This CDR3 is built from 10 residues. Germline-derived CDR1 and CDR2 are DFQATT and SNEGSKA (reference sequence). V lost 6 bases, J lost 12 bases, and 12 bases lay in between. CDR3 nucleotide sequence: TGCAGTGCCCTATCTAGGGGGCAGTTCTTC. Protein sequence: CSALSRGQFF.

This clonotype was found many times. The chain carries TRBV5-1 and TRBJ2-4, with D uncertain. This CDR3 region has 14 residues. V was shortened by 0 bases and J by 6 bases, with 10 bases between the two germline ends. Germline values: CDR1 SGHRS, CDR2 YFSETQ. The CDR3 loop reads CASSLGSPGNIQYF. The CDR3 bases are TGCGCCAGCAGCTTGGGTTCCCCTGGAAACATTCAGTACTTC.